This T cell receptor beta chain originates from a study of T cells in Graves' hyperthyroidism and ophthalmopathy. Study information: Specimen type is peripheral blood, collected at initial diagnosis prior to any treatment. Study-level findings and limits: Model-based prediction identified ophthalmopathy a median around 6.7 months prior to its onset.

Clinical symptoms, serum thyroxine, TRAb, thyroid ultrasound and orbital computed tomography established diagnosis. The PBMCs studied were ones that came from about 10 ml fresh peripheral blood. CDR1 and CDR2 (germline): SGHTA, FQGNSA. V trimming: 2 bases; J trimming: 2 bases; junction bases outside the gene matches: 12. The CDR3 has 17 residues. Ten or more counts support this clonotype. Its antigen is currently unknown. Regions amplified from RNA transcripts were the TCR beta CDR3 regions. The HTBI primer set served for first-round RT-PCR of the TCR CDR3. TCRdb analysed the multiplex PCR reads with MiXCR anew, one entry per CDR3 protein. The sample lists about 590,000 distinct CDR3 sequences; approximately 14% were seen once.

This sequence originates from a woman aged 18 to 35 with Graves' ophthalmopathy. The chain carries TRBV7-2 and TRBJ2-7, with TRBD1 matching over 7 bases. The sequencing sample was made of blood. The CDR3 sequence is CASSLPLIRQGAYEQYF. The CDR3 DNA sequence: TGTGCCAGCAGCTTACCCTTAATACGACAGGGCGCCTACGAGCAGTACTTC.